The 11 T cell receptor beta chains below all came from one sample that was sequenced in a study of blood T cell repertoires in COVID-19. TCRdb keeps only in-frame clones here, not all; method: immunoSEQ multiplex PCR. Among 250,000 to 300,000 clones listed, roughly 84% were seen once. Sequencing was performed on peripheral blood. The source is a woman younger than 30 with acute or convalescent COVID-19.

V usage is TRBV27 and J usage is TRBJ2-2; D is ambiguous. CDR3 size: 13 residues. Germline V gives CDR1 MNHEY, CDR2 SMNVEV (reference sequence). Trimming cost V 0 bases and J 6 bases, with 5 bases left between them. CDR3 DNA: TGTGCCAGCAGTTTATCGGCCCCCGGGGAGCTGTTTTTT. Its translation: CASSLSAPGELFF.

The gene calls are TRBV27 and TRBJ2-1; 11 bases fit TRBD2. Germline V gene lookup returns CDR1 MNHEY and CDR2 SMNVEV (reference sequence). The CDR3 covers 14 residues. V shed 6 bases, J shed 4 bases, and the junction held 2 bases outside the gene matches. The CDR3 sequence is CASRGLAEYNEQFF. Written as DNA, the CDR3 is TGTGCCAGCAGGGGACTAGCGGAATACAATGAGCAGTTCTTC.

The chain employs TRBV18 and TRBJ1-2, with 10 bases identical to TRBD1. There are 14 residues in the CDR3. Trimming at V came to 3 bases and at J to 4 bases, leaving 2 bases not matched to a gene. CDR1 and CDR2 (germline): KGHSH, LQKENI. CDR3 amino acids: CASSPGQGIYGYTF. The CDR3 region has the DNA TGTGCCAGCTCACCGGGACAGGGGATCTATGGCTACACCTTC.

This chain connects TRBV7-2 to TRBJ2-7; TRBD2 aligns across 7 bases. Unmatched junction bases numbered 5, after V lost 3 bases and J lost 0 bases. The V gene's germline CDR1 is SGHTA and CDR2 FQGNSA. This CDR3 region has 15 residues. This CDR3 is CASSFRGGSSYEQYF. The CDR3 bases are TGTGCCAGCAGCTTTCGGGGCGGGAGCTCCTACGAGCAGTACTTC.

This chain links TRBV18 with TRBJ1-5; D unclear. From germline, CDR1 is KGHSH and CDR2 LQKENI. The CDR3 is 14 residues long. V lost 6 bases to trimming and J lost 9 bases, with 18 bases between them. The CDR3 reads CASSLDQAPAPQHF. For the CDR3, the DNA is TGTGCCAGCTCCCTCGACCAGGCTCCTGCGCCCCAGCATTTT.

Comment on this clone: Additional DNA sequences in this sample encode the identical CDR3. The rearrangement uses TRBV11-3 and TRBJ2-5; TRBD2 matches 7 bases. The CDR3 is 13 amino acids. V was pared by 3 bases and J by 2 bases, with 0 bases of the junction left unmatched. From germline, CDR1 is SGHNT and CDR2 YENEEA. The CDR3, as DNA: TGTGCCAGCAGCTTGGGGGGGCAAGAGACCCAGTACTTC. Amino acids: CASSLGGQETQYF.

The rearrangement links TRBV7-2 to TRBJ2-5; D might be TRBD2 (6 bases). The CDR3 is 14 amino acids. CDR1 is SGHTA and CDR2 is FQGNSA in the germline V gene. Trimming cost V 5 bases and J 1 base, with 11 bases left between them. The DNA of the CDR3 is TGTGCCAGCAGCCGGTCGGGAGCCCAAGAGACCCAGTACTTC. The encoded protein is CASSRSGAQETQYF.

This clone showed up just a few times. The chain joins TRBV30 to TRBJ1-2, with a possible D match to TRBD1 (5 bases). Germline V lookup: CDR1 GTSNPN, CDR2 SVGIG (reference sequence). Trimming stripped 6 bases from V and 4 bases from J, with 12 bases between. The CDR3 has 12 residues. Here the CDR3 reads CACEAGTYGYTF. The CDR3 DNA reads TGTGCCTGTGAGGCGGGGACCTATGGCTACACCTTC.

The CDR3 is CASSLALGGEQYF. DNA of the CDR3: TGTGCCAGCAGCTTGGCCCTAGGGGGCGAGCAGTACTTC. The chain carries TRBV5-8 and TRBJ2-7, with D possibly matching TRBD1 (6 bases). Germline CDR1 and CDR2: SGHTS and YDEGEE. This CDR3 is built from 13 residues. Deletions cut 0 bases from V and 6 bases from J, with 10 bases between.

The CDR3 nucleotides are TGTGCCTGGAGTAGACAGTTCGAAGCTTTCTTT. It yields the protein CAWSRQFEAFF. The gene calls are TRBV30 and TRBJ1-1; the D gene is possibly TRBD1 (5 bases). Germline assignment: CDR1 GTSNPN and CDR2 SVGIG (reference sequence). The CDR3 covers 11 residues. V was pared by 2 bases and J by 8 bases, with 9 bases between. Full variable domain (remainder filled in from reference TRBV30 and TRBJ1-1): SQTIHQWPATLVQPVGSPLSLECTVEGTSNPNLYWYRQAAGRGLQLLFYSVGIGQISSEVPQNLSASRPQDRQFILSSKKLLLSDSGFYLCAWSRQFEAFFGQGTRLTVV.

The rearrangement uses TRBV3-1 (or the pseudogene TRBV3-2) and TRBJ2-2; D call uncertain. Germline V gene lookup returns CDR1 LGHDT and CDR2 YNNKEL (reference sequence). CDR3 length equals 13 residues. Trimming took off 2 bases at V and 5 bases at J, with 6 bases between the two ends. CDR3 sequence: CASSQHQTGELFF. CDR3 bases: TGTGCCAGCAGCCAACATCAAACCGGGGAGCTGTTTTTT.